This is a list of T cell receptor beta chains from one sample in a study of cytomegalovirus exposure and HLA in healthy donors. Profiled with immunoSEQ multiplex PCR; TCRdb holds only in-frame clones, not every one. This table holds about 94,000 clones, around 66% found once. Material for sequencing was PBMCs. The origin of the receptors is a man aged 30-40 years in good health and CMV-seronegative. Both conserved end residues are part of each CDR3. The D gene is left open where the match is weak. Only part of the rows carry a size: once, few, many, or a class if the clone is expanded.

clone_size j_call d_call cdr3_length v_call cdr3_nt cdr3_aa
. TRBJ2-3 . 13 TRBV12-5 TGTGCTAGTGGTTTGGGGGAGGTGGATACGCAGTATTTT CASGLGEVDTQYF
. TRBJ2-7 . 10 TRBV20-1 TGCAGTGCATGGGGAGACGAGCAGTACTTC CSAWGDEQYF
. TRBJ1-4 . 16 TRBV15 TGTGCCACCAGCAGAGCAATCCCGACTCTAAATGAAAAACTGTTTTTT CATSRAIPTLNEKLFF
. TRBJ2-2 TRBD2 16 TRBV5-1 TGCGCCAGCAGCCTAGCGGGAGGGCCGAACACCGGGGAGCTGTTTTTT CASSLAGGPNTGELFF
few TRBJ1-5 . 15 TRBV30 TGTGCCTGGAGTGTACAAGGAGGGGGCAATCAGCCCCAGCATTTT CAWSVQGGGNQPQHF
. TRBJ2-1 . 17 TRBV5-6 TGTGCCAGCAGCGCACTACTTTACTGGACAGTCGACAATGAGCAGTTCTTC CASSALLYWTVDNEQFF
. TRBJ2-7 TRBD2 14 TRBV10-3 TGTGCCATCAGTACTAGCGGGGAAAACTACGAGCAGTACTTC CAISTSGENYEQYF
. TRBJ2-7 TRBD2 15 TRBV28 TGTGCCAGCAGTTTAAAAACAGCGGGAACCTACGAGCAGTACTTC CASSLKTAGTYEQYF
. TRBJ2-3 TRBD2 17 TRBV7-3 TGTGCCAGCAGCTTAAGAACTGGGGGAGGGATGACAGATACGCAGTATTTT CASSLRTGGGMTDTQYF
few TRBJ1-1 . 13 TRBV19 TGTGCCAGTAGTATAAAGGGGATCACTGAAGCTTTCTTT CASSIKGITEAFF
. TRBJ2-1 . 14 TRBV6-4 TGTGCCAGCAGTGCCTCACTAGAAAACAATGAGCAGTTCTTC CASSASLENNEQFF
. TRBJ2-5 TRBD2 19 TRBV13 TGTGCCAGCAGCTTTCATCTAGCGGGGGGGCCCTTCGGGTTGGAGACCCAGTACTTC CASSFHLAGGPFGLETQYF
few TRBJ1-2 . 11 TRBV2 TGTGCCAGCGGCCGGGAGTATGGCTACACCTTC CASGREYGYTF
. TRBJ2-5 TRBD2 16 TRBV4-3 TGCGCCAGCAGCCCTGTTAGCGGGGGGCGGGCGGAGGCCCAGTACTTC CASSPVSGGRAEAQYF
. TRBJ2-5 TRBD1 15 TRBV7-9 TGTGCCAGCAGCTTAGTCCGAGGGGGCAGGGAGACCCAGTACTTC CASSLVRGGRETQYF
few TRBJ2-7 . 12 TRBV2 TGTGCCAGTTCCTGGTCAGGGTACCGGCAGTACTTC CASSWSGYRQYF
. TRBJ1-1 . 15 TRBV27 TGTGCCAGCAGTCCTGATGGGGGGTGGAACACTGAAGCTTTCTTT CASSPDGGWNTEAFF
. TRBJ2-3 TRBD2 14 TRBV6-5 TGTGCCAGCAGCACCCCCTCCAGGACTAGTGCGCAGTATTTT CASSTPSRTSAQYF
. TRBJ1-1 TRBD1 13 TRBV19 TGTGCCAGTAGTTCGGACAGGGAGGGTAAAGCTTTCTTT CASSSDREGKAFF
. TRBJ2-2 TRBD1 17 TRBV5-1 TGCGCCAGCAGCTTAACATTTCAGGGGGTTAACACCGGGGAGCTGTTTTTT CASSLTFQGVNTGELFF
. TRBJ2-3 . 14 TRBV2 TGTGCCAGCAGTGAGAGGGTTCTCACAGATACGCAGTATTTT CASSERVLTDTQYF
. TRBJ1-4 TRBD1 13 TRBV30 TGTGCCTGGAGTGGGAACAGGGGTGAAAAACTGTTTTTT CAWSGNRGEKLFF
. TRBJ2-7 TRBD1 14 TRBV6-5 TGTGCCAGCAGTTATTCCCGGGACAGCTACGAGCAGTACTTC CASSYSRDSYEQYF
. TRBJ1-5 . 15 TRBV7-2 TGTGCCAGCAGCTTAGTGTCAGGAGGCCATCAGCCCCAGCATTTT CASSLVSGGHQPQHF
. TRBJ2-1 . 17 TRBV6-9 TGTGCCAGCAGCCCCACTAACCTACTAAGCTCCTACAATGAGCAGTTCTTC CASSPTNLLSSYNEQFF
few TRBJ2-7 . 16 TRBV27 TGTGCCAGCACCAACTCCCCAACAGGATTCTCCTACGAGCAGTACTTC CASTNSPTGFSYEQYF
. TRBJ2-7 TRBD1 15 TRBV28 TGTGCCAGCAGCGAGCCCGGGACAGGCTCCTACGAGCAGTACTTC CASSEPGTGSYEQYF
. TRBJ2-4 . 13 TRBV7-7 TGTGCTAGCAGCCTGGACTTCCAAAACATTCAGTACTTC CASSLDFQNIQYF
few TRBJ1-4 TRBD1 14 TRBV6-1 TGTGCCAGCAGTCTGACAGGGTTGAATCAAAAACTGTTTTTT CASSLTGLNQKLFF
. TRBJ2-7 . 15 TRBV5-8 TGTGCCAGCAGCTTGGCCCGCAGGGGCCCCTACGAGCAGTACTTC CASSLARRGPYEQYF
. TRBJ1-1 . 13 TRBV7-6 TGTGCCAGCAGCCCAACCTGGGCCACTGAAGCTTTCTTT CASSPTWATEAFF
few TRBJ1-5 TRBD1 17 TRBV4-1 TGCGCCAGCAGCCAAGATCGGGGACAGGGTAGCAATCAGCCCCAGCATTTT CASSQDRGQGSNQPQHF
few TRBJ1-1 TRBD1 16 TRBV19 TGTGCCAGTAAAAAAACGGACAGGGGCTTCAACACTGAAGCTTTCTTT CASKKTDRGFNTEAFF
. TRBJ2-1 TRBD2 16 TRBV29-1 TGCAGCGTGACAGGACTAGCTGAGAGCTCCTACAATGAGCAGTTCTTC CSVTGLAESSYNEQFF
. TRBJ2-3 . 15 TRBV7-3 TGTGCCAGCAGCTTAGGGCCGCTCCCGGGGGATGAGCAGTATTTT CASSLGPLPGDEQYF
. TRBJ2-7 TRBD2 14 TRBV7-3 TGTGCCAGCAGCTTAAATCGGGAGGGAATGGAGCAGTACTTC CASSLNREGMEQYF
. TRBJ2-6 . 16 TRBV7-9 TGTGCCAGCAGCGGGGGCGGGGGTTCTGGGGCCAACGTCCTGACTTTC CASSGGGGSGANVLTF
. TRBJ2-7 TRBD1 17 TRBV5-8 TGTGCCAGCAGCTCAACTTACCGGGACAGGGGATCCTACGAGCAGTACTTC CASSSTYRDRGSYEQYF
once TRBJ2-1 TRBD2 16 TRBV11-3 TGTGCCAGCAGCCGGGGGGGACTAGCGGGAGAAAATGAGCAGTTCTTC CASSRGGLAGENEQFF
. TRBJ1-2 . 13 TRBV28 TGTGCCAGCAACCTCCAGGGGAGTGTCGGCTACACCTTC CASNLQGSVGYTF
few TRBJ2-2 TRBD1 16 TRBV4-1 TGCGCCAGCAGCCACCGACAGGGGATTAACACCGGGGAGCTGTTTTTT CASSHRQGINTGELFF
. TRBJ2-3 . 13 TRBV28 TGTGCCAGCAGTTTGGGCGGCACAGATACGCAGTATTTT CASSLGGTDTQYF
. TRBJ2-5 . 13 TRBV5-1 TGCGCCAGCAGCTTGGAGGGGTTAGAGACCCAGTACTTC CASSLEGLETQYF
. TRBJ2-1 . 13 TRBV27 TGTGCCAGCAGTCCGAATCCAGGGAATGAGCAGTTCTTC CASSPNPGNEQFF
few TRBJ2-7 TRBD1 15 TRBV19 TGTGCCAGTAGTATAGTGGGGACAGGGTCCTACGAGCAGTACTTC CASSIVGTGSYEQYF
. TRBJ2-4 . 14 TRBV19 TGTGCCAGTAGTATTGGCCAGAACCGAAACATTCAGTACTTC CASSIGQNRNIQYF
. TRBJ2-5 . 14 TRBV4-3 TGCGCCAGCAGCCCTGACAGGTCGGGGGAGACCCAGTACTTC CASSPDRSGETQYF
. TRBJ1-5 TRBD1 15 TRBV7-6 TGTGCCAGCAGCAAACGGACAGGCTCCAATCAGCCCCAGCATTTT CASSKRTGSNQPQHF
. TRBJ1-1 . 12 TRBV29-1 TGCAGCGTTGAAGAGTCCTCAGCGGAAGCTTTCTTT CSVEESSAEAFF
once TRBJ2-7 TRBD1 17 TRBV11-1 TGTGCCAGCAGCCAACCGGCGACAGGGCTCCTATCCTACGAGCAGTACTTC CASSQPATGLLSYEQYF
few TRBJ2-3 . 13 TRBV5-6 TGTGCCAGCAGCTTGCAGGACACAGATACGCAGTATTTT CASSLQDTDTQYF
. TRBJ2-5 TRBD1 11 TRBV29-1 TGCAGCGGTGACAGGGGGGAGACCCAGTACTTC CSGDRGETQYF
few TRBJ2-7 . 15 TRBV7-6 TGTGCCAGCAGCCGTCGACAGGCCTTATCCTACGAGCAGTACTTC CASSRRQALSYEQYF
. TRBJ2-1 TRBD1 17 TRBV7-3 TGTGCCAGCAGCTTAAGAGGGACAGGGGGCGCCTACAATGAGCAGTTCTTC CASSLRGTGGAYNEQFF